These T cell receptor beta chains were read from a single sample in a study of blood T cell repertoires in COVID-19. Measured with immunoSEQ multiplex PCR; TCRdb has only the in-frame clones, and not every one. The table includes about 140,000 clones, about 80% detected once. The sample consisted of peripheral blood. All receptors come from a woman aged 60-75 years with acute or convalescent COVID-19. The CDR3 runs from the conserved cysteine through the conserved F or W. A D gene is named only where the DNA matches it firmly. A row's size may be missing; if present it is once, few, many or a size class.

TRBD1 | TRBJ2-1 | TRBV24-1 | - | CATSDAGTALYNEQFF | TGTGCCACCAGTGATGCCGGGACAGCGCTCTACAATGAGCAGTTCTTC
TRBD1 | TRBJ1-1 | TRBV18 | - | CASSKDRGTHISEAFF | TGTGCCAGCTCCAAAGACAGGGGGACCCATATCTCTGAAGCTTTCTTT
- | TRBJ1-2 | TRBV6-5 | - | CASSPSRYGYTF | TGTGCCAGCAGTCCGTCACGGTATGGCTACACCTTC
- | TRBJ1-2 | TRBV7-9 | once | CASSPDGGNYYGYTF | TGTGCCAGCAGCCCTGACGGGGGGAACTACTATGGCTACACCTTC
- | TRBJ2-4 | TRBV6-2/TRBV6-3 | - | CASSPWAGVRDIQYF | TGTGCCAGCAGTCCCTGGGCAGGGGTGAGGGACATTCAGTACTTC
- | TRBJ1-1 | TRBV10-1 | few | CASSRFTARPGIPTEAFF | TGCGCCAGCAGCCGATTCACCGCACGACCAGGGATCCCCACTGAAGCTTTCTTT
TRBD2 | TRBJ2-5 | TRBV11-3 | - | CASSSLAVQETQYF | TGTGCCAGCAGCTCCCTAGCGGTCCAAGAGACCCAGTACTTC
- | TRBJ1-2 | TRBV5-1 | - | CASSSDSYGYTF | TGCGCCAGCAGCTCGGACAGCTATGGCTACACCTTC
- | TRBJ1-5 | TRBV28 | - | CASSPPRGDLEPQHF | TGTGCCAGCAGTCCCCCCCGGGGGGACCTGGAGCCCCAGCATTTT
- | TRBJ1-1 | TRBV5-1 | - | CASSLSGPTEAFF | TGCGCCAGCAGCTTGAGCGGCCCCACTGAAGCTTTCTTT
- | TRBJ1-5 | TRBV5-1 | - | CASSLDISQPQHF | TGCGCCAGCAGCTTGGATATTTCCCAGCCCCAGCATTTT
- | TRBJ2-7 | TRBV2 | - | CASSGTSYEQYF | TGTGCCAGCAGTGGCACTAGTTACGAGCAGTACTTC
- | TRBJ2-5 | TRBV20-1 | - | CSANRQETQYF | TGCAGTGCTAACAGGCAAGAGACCCAGTACTTC
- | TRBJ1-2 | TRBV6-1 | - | CASSEGPPQGGYTF | TGTGCCAGCAGTGAAGGGCCACCGCAGGGTGGCTACACCTTC
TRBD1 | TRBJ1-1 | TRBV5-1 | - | CASSWDRARGTEAFF | TGCGCCAGCAGCTGGGACAGGGCGCGGGGCACTGAAGCTTTCTTT
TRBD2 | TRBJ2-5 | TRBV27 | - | CASSWREGETQYF | TGTGCCAGCAGTTGGCGGGAGGGGGAGACCCAGTACTTC
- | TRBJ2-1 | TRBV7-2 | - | CASSFTGTLHNEQFF | TGTGCCAGCAGCTTTACAGGGACCCTGCACAATGAGCAGTTCTTC
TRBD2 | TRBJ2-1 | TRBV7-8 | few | CASSPRTSGSRQFF | TGTGCCAGCAGCCCAAGGACTAGCGGGAGTAGGCAGTTCTTC
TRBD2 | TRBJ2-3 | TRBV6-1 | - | CASSDRPAGYTDTQYF | TGTGCCAGCAGTGACCGCCCAGCGGGGTACACAGATACGCAGTATTTT
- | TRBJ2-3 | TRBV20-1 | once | CSASNRAAGPQYF | TGCAGTGCTAGTAACCGCGCGGCGGGTCCGCAGTATTTT
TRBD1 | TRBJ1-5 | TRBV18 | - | CASSPMQGDQPQHF | TGTGCCAGCTCACCAATGCAGGGGGACCAGCCCCAGCATTTT
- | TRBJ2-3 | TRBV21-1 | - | CASSKPAGTGTDTQYF | TGTGCCAGCAGCAAACCGGCCGGGACAGGGACAGATACGCAGTATTTT
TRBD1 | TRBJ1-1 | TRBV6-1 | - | CASSADWTGLNTEAFF | TGTGCCAGCAGTGCGGACTGGACAGGTTTGAACACTGAAGCTTTCTTT
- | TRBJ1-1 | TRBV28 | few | CASLPASLNTEAFF | TGTGCCAGCCTCCCCGCCAGTTTGAACACTGAAGCTTTCTTT
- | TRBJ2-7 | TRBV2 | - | CASNIQYEQYF | TGTGCCAGCAATATACAGTACGAGCAGTACTTC
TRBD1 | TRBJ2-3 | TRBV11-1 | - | CASSLGGQDTDTQYF | TGTGCCAGCAGCTTAGGGGGACAGGACACAGATACGCAGTATTTT
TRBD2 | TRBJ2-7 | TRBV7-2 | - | CASSSSGTSGRAGQYF | TGTGCCAGCAGCTCGTCCGGGACTAGCGGGAGGGCCGGGCAGTACTTC
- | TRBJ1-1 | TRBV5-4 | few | CASSLIGRSASEAFF | TGTGCCAGCAGCTTGATCGGCAGGTCAGCCTCTGAAGCTTTCTTT
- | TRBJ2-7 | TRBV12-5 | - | CASGLGDRWREQYF | TGTGCTAGTGGTTTGGGAGACAGGTGGCGCGAGCAGTACTTC
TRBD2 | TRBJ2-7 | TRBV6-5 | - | CASTNGGSSYEQYF | TGTGCCAGCACCAACGGGGGGTCCTCCTACGAGCAGTACTTC
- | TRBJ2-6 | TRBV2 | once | CASKVGVSGANVLTF | TGTGCCAGCAAGGTCGGGGTCTCTGGGGCCAACGTCCTGACTTTC
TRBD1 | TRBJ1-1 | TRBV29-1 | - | CSVTTGEWGTEAFF | TGCAGCGTTACGACAGGGGAGTGGGGCACTGAAGCTTTCTTT
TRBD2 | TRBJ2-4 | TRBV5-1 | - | CASSLGKFGAGGRGSNIQYF | TGCGCCAGCAGCTTGGGGAAATTCGGAGCGGGAGGCCGAGGAAGTAACATTCAGTACTTC
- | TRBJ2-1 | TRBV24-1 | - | CATSDPDGTPKANEQFF | TGTGCCACCAGTGATCCCGACGGGACTCCGAAGGCCAATGAGCAGTTCTTC
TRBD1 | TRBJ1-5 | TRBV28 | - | CASSLGQLNRLQPQHF | TGTGCCAGCAGTTTGGGACAGCTGAATCGACTGCAGCCCCAGCATTTT
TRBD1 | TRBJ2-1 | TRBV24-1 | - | CATSDWTGGHEQFF | TGTGCCACCAGTGATTGGACAGGGGGCCATGAGCAGTTCTTC
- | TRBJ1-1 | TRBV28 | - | CASSQTAWDTEAFF | TGTGCCAGCAGTCAGACAGCATGGGACACTGAAGCTTTCTTT
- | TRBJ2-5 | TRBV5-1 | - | CASSGPEGETQYF | TGCGCCAGCAGTGGCCCGGAGGGAGAGACCCAGTACTTC
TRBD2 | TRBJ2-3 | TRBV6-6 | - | CASSYRAGGGADTQYF | TGTGCCAGCAGTTACCGAGCGGGAGGGGGGGCAGATACGCAGTATTTT
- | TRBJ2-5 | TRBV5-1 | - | CASSLDIYQETQYF | TGCGCCAGCAGCTTGGACATTTACCAAGAGACCCAGTACTTC
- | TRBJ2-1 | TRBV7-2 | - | CASSLGTYSYNEQFF | TGTGCCAGCAGCTTGGGGACTTACTCCTACAATGAGCAGTTCTTC
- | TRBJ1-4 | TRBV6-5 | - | CASFGFEEKLFF | TGTGCCAGCTTCGGGTTCGAAGAAAAACTGTTTTTT
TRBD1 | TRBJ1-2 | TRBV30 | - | CAWSITGGRGYTF | TGTGCCTGGAGCATCACAGGGGGTCGGGGCTACACCTTC
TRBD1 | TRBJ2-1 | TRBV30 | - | CAWSVLGGNAYNEQFF | TGTGCCTGGAGTGTACTAGGGGGCAATGCCTACAATGAGCAGTTCTTC
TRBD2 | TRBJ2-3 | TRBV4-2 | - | CASSQYPSGGSPDTQYF | TGTGCCAGCAGCCAGTACCCTAGCGGAGGGAGCCCAGATACGCAGTATTTT
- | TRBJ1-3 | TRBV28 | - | CASSQYSGNTIYF | TGTGCCAGCAGTCAGTACTCTGGAAACACCATATATTTT
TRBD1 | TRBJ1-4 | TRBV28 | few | CASSLRDRVNEKLFF | TGTGCCAGCAGTTTAAGAGACAGGGTAAATGAAAAACTGTTTTTT
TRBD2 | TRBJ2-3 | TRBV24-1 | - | CATSDTSGGTDTQYF | TGTGCCACCAGTGACACTAGCGGTGGGACAGATACGCAGTATTTT
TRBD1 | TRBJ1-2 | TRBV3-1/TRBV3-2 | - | CASSQPAQGRYTF | TGTGCCAGCAGCCAACCTGCACAGGGGCGCTACACCTTC
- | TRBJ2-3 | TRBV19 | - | CATRRGSTDTQYF | TGTGCCACCCGAAGAGGGTCGACAGATACGCAGTATTTT
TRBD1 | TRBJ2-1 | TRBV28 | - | CASGPAGQEYNEQFF | TGTGCCAGCGGCCCCGCGGGACAGGAATACAATGAGCAGTTCTTC
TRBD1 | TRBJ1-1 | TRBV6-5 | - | CASSLQGARGTEAFF | TGTGCCAGCAGCCTACAGGGGGCGCGGGGGACTGAAGCTTTCTTT
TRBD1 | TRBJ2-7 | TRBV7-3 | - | CASSSDRNEQYF | TGTGCCAGCAGCTCGGACAGGAACGAGCAGTACTTC
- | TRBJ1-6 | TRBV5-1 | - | CASSLEGVNSPLHF | TGCGCCAGCAGCTTGGAAGGGGTGAATTCACCCCTCCACTTT
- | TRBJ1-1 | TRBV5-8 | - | CASSLVWNTEAFF | TGTGCCAGCAGCTTGGTATGGAACACTGAAGCTTTCTTT
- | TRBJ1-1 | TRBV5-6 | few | CASSLEGVFTEAFF | TGTGCCAGCAGCTTGGAAGGGGTTTTCACTGAAGCTTTCTTT
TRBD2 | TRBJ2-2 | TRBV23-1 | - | CASSRQLAGVVFGELFF | TGCGCCAGCAGTCGGCAACTAGCGGGAGTGGTCTTCGGGGAGCTGTTTTTT
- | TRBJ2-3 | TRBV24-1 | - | CATSDLRAGQRTDTQYF | TGTGCCACCAGTGATTTGCGCGCAGGGCAACGCACAGATACGCAGTATTTT
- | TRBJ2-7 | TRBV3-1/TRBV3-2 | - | CASSPPLAGTLYEQYF | TGTGCCAGCAGCCCCCCCTTGGCGGGGACCCTCTACGAGCAGTACTTC
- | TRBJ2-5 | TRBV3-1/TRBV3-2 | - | CASSQERTFRGETQYF | TGTGCCAGCAGCCAAGAAAGGACTTTTAGAGGAGAGACCCAGTACTTC